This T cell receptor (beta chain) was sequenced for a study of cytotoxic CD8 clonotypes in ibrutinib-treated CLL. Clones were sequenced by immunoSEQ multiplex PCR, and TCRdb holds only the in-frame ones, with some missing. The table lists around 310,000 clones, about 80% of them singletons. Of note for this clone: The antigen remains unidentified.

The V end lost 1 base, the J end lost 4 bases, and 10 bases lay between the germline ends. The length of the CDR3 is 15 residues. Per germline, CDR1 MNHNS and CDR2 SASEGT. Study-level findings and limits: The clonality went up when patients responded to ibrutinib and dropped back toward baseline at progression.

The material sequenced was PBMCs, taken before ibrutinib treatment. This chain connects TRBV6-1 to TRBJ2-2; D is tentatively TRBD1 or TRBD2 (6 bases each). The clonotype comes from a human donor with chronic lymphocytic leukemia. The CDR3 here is CASSEVGGGTGELFF. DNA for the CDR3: TGTGCCAGCAGTGAAGTCGGAGGGGGCACCGGGGAGCTGTTTTTT.